This T cell receptor (beta chain) was recorded in a study of blood T cell repertoires in COVID-19 (dated by TCRdb to about 2020). For the study in its entirety: The collaborator samples originated in the United States, Italy and Spain and spanned the acute and convalescent phases of COVID-19. Samples were obtained from the ongoing ImmuneRACE study (first 160 participants) and from over 1,000 subjects provided by 6 global collaborators. Subjects who had been exposed to COVID-19, were actively infected with it, or had recovered from it provided the deeply sampled blood TCRbeta repertoires that made up the dataset. Where HLA class I and class II types were available, the types were taken from metadata supplied by the sample provider, not from assay-based typing. The sample metadata nearly always contained a de-identified subject ID, COVID-19 status, age in years and sex. The repertoires were released in a freely available public database meant as a resource for research on the immune response to SARS-CoV-2. The material from the prospective study consisted of cDNA or gDNA derived from T cells, B-cell-depleted T cells, or PBMCs. Overall study results and their limits: The quantity of clinical and demographic metadata differed by source and by participant and was supplied without curation.

The collaborating institutions used their own protocols to collect whole blood in K2EDTA tubes. For TCRbeta analysis, collaborators shipped samples as frozen whole blood, isolated PBMCs, or DNA extracted from either of those sample types. From a lookup of the germline V gene, CDR1 and CDR2 are LGHNA and YNFKEQ. CDR3 length: 17 amino acids, cysteine to phenylalanine. Of all the DNA, just the CDR3 is kept, 51 bases in frame from base 1. Trimmed from V: 4 bases; trimmed from J: 1 base; junction bases lacking a gene match: 8. The immunoSEQ Assay, a bias-controlled multiplex PCR, was used to amplify TCRbeta CDR3 regions from genomic DNA. On the authors' methods: Nucleated cell counts per sample were estimated from amplification of reference gene primers within the assay. Sequence reads were collapsed and filtered to measure the absolute abundance of every unique TCRbeta CDR3 rearrangement. For each sample, productive Simpson clonality was calculated as the square root of Simpson's diversity index over productive rearrangements. In TCRdb, the immuneACCESS table is reduced to in-frame sequences with V and J assigned. These tables do not hold every clone; where another copy was compared, an unresolved V gene accounts for under half, and the others remain unexplained. V and J calls plus clone size are reproduced from that table; the DNA served to infer D and trimming. Within this sample are hundreds of thousands of clones, with approximately 85% of them counted one time only. 5.1% of the sample is taken by the ten largest.

With regard to this clone: The clone's antigen remains unknown. The input lacks base qualities; no much larger clone sits a single base away.

Material for sequencing was peripheral blood. The receptor was isolated from a man over 45 with active or convalescent COVID-19. The V and J genes are TRBV4-2 and TRBJ1-4; 8 bases in the junction line up with TRBD1. Read as DNA, the sequence is TGTGCCAGCAGCCTCAGGACAGGGCTCGAAACTAATGAAAAACTGTTTTTT. It translates as CASSLRTGLETNEKLFF.